In its sample, the clone carrying this T cell receptor beta chain ranks as large (0.1 to 1%). No antigen is known for it. Sample treatment: approximately nine-day PBMC culture with coronavirus spike peptide pools or control peptides (ViraFEST assay). The data were obtained in a study of vaccination and CD4 T cells after COVID-19. Across the study: In culture, cells were exposed to overlapping spike peptides from SARS-CoV-2, HCoV-NL63, HCoV-OC43 and HCoV-229E. Control cultures were supplied with a CEFX pool, an HIV-1 Nef pool, or no peptide at all.

Trimming removed 3 bases from V and 0 bases from J; junction bases left unmatched: 11. Germline CDR1 DFQATT, CDR2 SNEGSKA (reference sequence). The CDR3 extends over 18 amino acids. Cultured CD4+ T-cell DNA underwent Oncomine TCR Beta short-read sequencing. TCRdb re-called the PCR reads through MiXCR, storing one row per CDR3 protein. Of 12,000 to 15,000 distinct CDR3 sequences in the sample, about 55% were seen once. General study findings and limits: A nonsignificant rise from approximately 21 to 38 was seen in the median number of SARS-CoV-2-reactive clonotypes. Spike mono-reactivity applied to 304 of 307 vaccine-specific clones detected in convalescent patients.

This chain uses TRBV20-1 with TRBJ2-3, with 11 nucleotides matching TRBD2. The clonotype was recovered from a human donor who had recovered from COVID-19. The sample comprised CD4+ T cells from blood, cultured in vitro. The CDR3, as DNA: TGCAGTGCTAGTCCCCTAGCGGGAGGAGGAGGTAGCACAGATACGCAGTATTTT. This gives the protein CSASPLAGGGGSTDTQYF.